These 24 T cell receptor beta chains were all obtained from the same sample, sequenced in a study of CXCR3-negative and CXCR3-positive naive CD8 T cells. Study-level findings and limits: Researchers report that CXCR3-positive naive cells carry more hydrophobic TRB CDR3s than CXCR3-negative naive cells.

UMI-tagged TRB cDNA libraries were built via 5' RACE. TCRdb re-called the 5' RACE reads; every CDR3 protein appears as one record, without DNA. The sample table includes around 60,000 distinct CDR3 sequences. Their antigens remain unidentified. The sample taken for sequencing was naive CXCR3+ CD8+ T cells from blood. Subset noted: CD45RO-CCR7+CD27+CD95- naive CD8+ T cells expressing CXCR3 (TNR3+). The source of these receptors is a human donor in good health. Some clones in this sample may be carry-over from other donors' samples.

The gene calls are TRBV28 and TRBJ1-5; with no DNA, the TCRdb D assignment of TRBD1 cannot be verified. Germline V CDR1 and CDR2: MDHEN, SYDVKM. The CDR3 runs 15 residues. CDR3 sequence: CASSPTGGSNQPQHF. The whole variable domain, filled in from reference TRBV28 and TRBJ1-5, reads DVKVTQSSRYLVKRTGEKVFLECVQDMDHENMFWYRQDPGLGLRLIYFSYDVKMKEKGDIPEGYSVSREKKERFSLILESASTNQTSMYLCASSPTGGSNQPQHFGDGTRLSIL.

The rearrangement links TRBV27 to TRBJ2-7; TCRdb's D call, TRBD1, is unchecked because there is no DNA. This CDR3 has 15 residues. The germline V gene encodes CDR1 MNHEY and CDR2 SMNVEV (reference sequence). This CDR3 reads CASRDRDRGPYEQYF.

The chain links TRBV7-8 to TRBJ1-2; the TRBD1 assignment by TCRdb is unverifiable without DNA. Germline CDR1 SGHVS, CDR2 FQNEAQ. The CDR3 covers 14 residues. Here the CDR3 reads CASSLATGDHGYTF.

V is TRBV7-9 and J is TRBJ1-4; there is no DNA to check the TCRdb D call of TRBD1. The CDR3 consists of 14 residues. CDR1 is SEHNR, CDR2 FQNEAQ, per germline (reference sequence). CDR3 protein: CASWGGPGLEKLFF.

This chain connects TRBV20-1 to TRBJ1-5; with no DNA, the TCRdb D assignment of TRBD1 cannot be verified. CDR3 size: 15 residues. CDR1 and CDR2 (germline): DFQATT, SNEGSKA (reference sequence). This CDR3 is CSASSQTRGNQPQHF.

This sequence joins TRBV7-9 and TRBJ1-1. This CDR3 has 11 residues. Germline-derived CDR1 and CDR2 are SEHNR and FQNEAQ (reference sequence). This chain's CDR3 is CASSIGREAFF.

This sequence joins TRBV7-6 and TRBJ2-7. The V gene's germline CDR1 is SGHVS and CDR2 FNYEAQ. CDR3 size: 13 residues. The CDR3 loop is CASSSALDYEQYF. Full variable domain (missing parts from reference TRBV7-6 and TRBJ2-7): GAGVSQSPRYKVTKRGQDVALRCDPISGHVSLYWYRQALGQGPEFLTYFNYEAQQDKSGLPNDRFSAERPEGSISTLTIQRTEQRDSAMYRCASSSALDYEQYFGPGTRLTVT.

The CDR3 sequence: CASGVLAGYAEAQYF. The rearrangement links TRBV12-5 to TRBJ2-5; TCRdb outputs TRBD2, but without DNA this stays unchecked. The length of the CDR3 is 15 residues. Looked up from germline, CDR1 is LGHNT and CDR2 is FRNRAP. Supplemented by reference TRBV12-5 and TRBJ2-5, the full variable domain reads DARVTQTPRHKVTEMGQEVTMRCQPILGHNTVFWYRQTMMQGLELLAYFRNRAPLDDSGMPKDRFSAEMPDATLATLKIQPSEPRDSAVYFCASGVLAGYAEAQYFGPGTRLLVL.

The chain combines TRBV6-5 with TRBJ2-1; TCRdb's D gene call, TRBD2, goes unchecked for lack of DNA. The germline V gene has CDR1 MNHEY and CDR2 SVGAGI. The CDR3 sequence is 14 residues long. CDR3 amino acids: CASSYSISGNEQFF.

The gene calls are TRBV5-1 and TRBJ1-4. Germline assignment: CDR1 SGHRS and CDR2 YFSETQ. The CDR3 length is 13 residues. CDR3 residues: CASRPLTNEKLFF.

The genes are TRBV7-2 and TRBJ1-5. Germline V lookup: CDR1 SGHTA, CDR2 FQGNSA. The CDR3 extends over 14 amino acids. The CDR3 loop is CASSLWPGNQPQHF.

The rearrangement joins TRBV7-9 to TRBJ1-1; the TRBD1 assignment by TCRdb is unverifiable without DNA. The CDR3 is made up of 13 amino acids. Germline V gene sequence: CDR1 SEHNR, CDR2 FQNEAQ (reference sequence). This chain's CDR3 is CASSPRDSTEAFF.

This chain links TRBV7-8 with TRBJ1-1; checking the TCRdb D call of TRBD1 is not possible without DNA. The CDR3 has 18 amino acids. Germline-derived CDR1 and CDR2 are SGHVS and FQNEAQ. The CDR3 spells CASSEPGPRLVTDTEAFF.

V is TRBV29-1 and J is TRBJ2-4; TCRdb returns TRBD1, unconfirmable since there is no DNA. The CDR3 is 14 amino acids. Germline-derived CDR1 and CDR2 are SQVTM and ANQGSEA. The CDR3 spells CSVLDREEENIQYF.

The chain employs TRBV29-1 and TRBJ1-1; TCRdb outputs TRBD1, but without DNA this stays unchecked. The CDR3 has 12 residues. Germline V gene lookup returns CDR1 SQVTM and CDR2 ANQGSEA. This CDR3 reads CSVHWGRTEAFF.

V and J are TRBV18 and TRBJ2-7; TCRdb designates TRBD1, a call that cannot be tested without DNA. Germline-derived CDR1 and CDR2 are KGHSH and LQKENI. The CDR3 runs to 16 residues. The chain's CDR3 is CASSHPRDQVPYEQYF. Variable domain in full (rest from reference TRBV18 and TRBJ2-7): NAGVMQNPRHLVRRRGQEARLRCSPMKGHSHVYWYRQLPEEGLKFMVYLQKENIIDESGMPKERFSAEFPKEGPSILRIQQVVRGDSAAYFCASSHPRDQVPYEQYFGPGTRLTVT.

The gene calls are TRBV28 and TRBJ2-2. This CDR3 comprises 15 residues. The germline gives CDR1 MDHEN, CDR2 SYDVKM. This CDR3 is CATVEESWVTGELFF.

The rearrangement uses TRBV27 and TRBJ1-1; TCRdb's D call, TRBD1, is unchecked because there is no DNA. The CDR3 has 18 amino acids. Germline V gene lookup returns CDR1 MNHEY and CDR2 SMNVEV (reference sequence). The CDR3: CASSLVSPRHPSNTEAFF.

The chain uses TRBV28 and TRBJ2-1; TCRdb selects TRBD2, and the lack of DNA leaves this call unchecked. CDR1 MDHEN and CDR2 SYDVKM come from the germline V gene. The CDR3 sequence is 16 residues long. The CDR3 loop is CASSSTSGSSYNEQFF.

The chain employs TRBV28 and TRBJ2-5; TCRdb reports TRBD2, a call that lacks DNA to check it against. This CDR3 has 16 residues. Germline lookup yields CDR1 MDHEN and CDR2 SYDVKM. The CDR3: CASSPRTSGDQETQYF.

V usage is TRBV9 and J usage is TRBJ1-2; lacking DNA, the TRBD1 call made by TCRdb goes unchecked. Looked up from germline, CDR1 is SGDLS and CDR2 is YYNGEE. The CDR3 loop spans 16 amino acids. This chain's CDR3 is CASSQSTGDSNYGYTF.

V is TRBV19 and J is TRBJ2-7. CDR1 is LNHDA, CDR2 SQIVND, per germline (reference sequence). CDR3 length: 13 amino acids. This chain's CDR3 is CASSVFIEYEQYF.

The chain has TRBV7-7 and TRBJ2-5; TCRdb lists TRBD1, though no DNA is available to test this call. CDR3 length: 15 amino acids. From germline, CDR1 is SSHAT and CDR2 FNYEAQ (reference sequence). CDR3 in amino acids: CASRLGTGLLETQYF.

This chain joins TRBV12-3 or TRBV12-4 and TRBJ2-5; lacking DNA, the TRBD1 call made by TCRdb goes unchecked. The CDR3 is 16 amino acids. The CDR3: CASSPKTGQGQETQYF.